This T cell receptor (beta chain) was captured by sequencing in a study of blood T cell repertoires in COVID-19. Measured with immunoSEQ multiplex PCR; TCRdb has only the in-frame clones, and not every one. Seen here are some 670,000 clones, about 87% observed once, and the top ten hold more than 0.25%. This CDR3 contains 13 residues. The J segment lost 6 bases and the V segment lost 7 bases, leaving 5 bases of the junction unmatched. Germline loops: CDR1 LNHNV, CDR2 YYDKDF (reference sequence). This receptor was identified in a woman under 30 with acute or convalescent COVID-19. The chain uses TRBV15 and TRBJ1-2, with 10 bases that match TRBD1. Sequencing was performed on peripheral blood. CDR3 region: CATNLDRGDGYTF. DNA of the CDR3: TGTGCCACCAACCTGGACAGGGGGGATGGCTACACCTTC.